This TCR beta chain was identified in a study of beta chain features in type 1 diabetes. Whole-study findings and limits: Moderately but significantly shorter TCRB CDR3s were found in Type 1 diabetes patients in all four CD4+ subsets.

Investigators reverse transcribed all isolated RNA, so they sequenced expressed TCRB transcripts. Sequencing was performed with immunoSEQ multiplex PCR; in TCRdb, only in-frame clones are kept and a portion is missing. In the table there are under 70,000 clones, just under 65% of which are singletons. Trimming removed 8 bases from V and 8 bases from J; junction bases left unmatched: 7. The CDR3 is 13 amino acids. Germline CDR1 SGHTA, CDR2 FQGTGA. A few counts support this clone. Its specificity is unknown. The J gene is TRBJ2-1, the V gene TRBV7-3; 9 bases fit TRBD2. The receptor comes from a woman younger than 45 with type 1 diabetes. The source material was stem cell memory CD4+ T cells from blood. The CDR3: CASGSGSKYEQFF. The CDR3 DNA follows: TGTGCCAGCGGTAGCGGGAGTAAATATGAGCAGTTCTTC.